This T cell receptor (beta chain) was profiled in a study of T cells in tumors after PD-1 blockade. Study background: Patients had no prior checkpoint blockade, systemic immunosuppressants, or anti-cancer therapy within 4 weeks. Patients received pembrolizumab 200 mg every 3 weeks or cemiplimab 350 mg every 2 weeks.

This clone appeared a single time. The CDR3 is 17 amino acids. V was cut by 0 bases and J by 1 base, with 15 bases left in between. Germline CDR1 MGHRA, CDR2 YSYEKL. Only in-frame clones appear in the TCRdb table, and some are missing; sequencing was by immunoSEQ multiplex PCR. The sample carries about 600 clones, approximately 70% recorded once. The chain combines TRBV4-1 with TRBJ1-2; no clear D gene. This receptor was taken from a human donor with basal cell carcinoma. Sequences were derived from tumor tissue, sampled after anti-PD-1 treatment. The CDR3 is CASSQDINRPFNYGYTF. As DNA, the CDR3 is TGCGCCAGCAGCCAAGATATTAACCGACCTTTTAACTATGGCTACACCTTC.